Below, 23 T cell receptor beta chains from the same sample are listed, as sequenced in a study of cytomegalovirus exposure and HLA in healthy donors. Use of 60 Vbeta and 13 Jbeta primers characterized the PCR. Some clones are missing from TCRdb's copy, which holds only in-frame ones; the method was immunoSEQ multiplex PCR. The data contain 110,000 or so clones, about 75% of them seen just once; the ten biggest clones take up roughly 12%. Sequenced sample: PBMCs. The source is a woman aged 40 to 50 in good health and CMV-seropositive.

This clone showed up just a few times. The rearrangement uses TRBV4-2 and TRBJ1-2; D remains unclear. V was trimmed by 3 bases and J by 6 bases, leaving 17 bases between them. This CDR3 is 15 amino acids long. From germline, CDR1 is LGHNA and CDR2 YNFKEQ. CDR3 nucleotide sequence: TGTGCCAGCAGCCATCTCCTCCTTAAGCGGGATGGCTACACCTTC. Translating gives CASSHLLLKRDGYTF.

The rearrangement joins TRBV7-2 to TRBJ1-1; 9 nucleotides agree with TRBD1. The junction had 12 bases not matched to a gene; V was cut back by 7 bases and J by 0 bases. Germline V lookup: CDR1 SGHTA, CDR2 FQGNSA. CDR3 length: 17 residues. The DNA of the CDR3 is TGTGCCAGCACCAAGGGTGGGACAGGGCCCTTGAACACTGAAGCTTTCTTT. As protein: CASTKGGTGPLNTEAFF. The full variable domain, completed using reference TRBV7-2 and TRBJ1-1, is GAGVSQSPSNKVTEKGKDVELRCDPISGHTALYWYRQSLGQGLEFLIYFQGNSAPDKSGLPSDRFSAERTGGSVSTLTIQRTQQEDSAVYLCASTKGGTGPLNTEAFFGQGTRLTVV.

This sequence joins TRBV5-6 and TRBJ1-1; D not certain. V was trimmed by 5 bases and J by 8 bases, leaving 10 bases between them. CDR1 is SGHDT, CDR2 YYEEEE, per germline. CDR3 length equals 11 residues. The CDR3 nucleotides are TGTGCCAGCAGTCTGGCTTCAGAAGCTTTCTTT. Protein sequence: CASSLASEAFF.

V and J are TRBV29-1 and TRBJ2-1; D remains ambiguous. V lost 4 bases and J 2 bases, leaving 9 bases between the germline ends. The CDR3 covers 13 residues. Germline CDR1 and CDR2: SQVTM and ANQGSEA. The CDR3: CSVAGVTYNEQFF. DNA of the CDR3: TGCAGCGTTGCAGGTGTTACCTACAATGAGCAGTTCTTC.

Comment on this clone: Other DNA sequences in the same sample also yield this CDR3. This chain links TRBV30 with TRBJ1-1, with no clear D. This CDR3 spans 11 amino acids. Between the trimmed V and J ends, which lost 2 bases and 2 bases, there was a span of 3 bases. Germline CDR1 is GTSNPN and CDR2 is SVGIG (reference sequence). The DNA of the CDR3 is TGTGCCTGGAGTCTTAACACTGAAGCTTTCTTT. Its translation is CAWSLNTEAFF. Variable domain in full (rest from reference TRBV30 and TRBJ1-1): SQTIHQWPATLVQPVGSPLSLECTVEGTSNPNLYWYRQAAGRGLQLLFYSVGIGQISSEVPQNLSASRPQDRQFILSSKKLLLSDSGFYLCAWSLNTEAFFGQGTRLTVV.

The gene calls are TRBV19 and TRBJ1-5; D unresolved. This CDR3 region has 15 residues. The germline V and J ends were trimmed by 4 bases and 1 base, with 11 bases remaining between them. CDR1 is LNHDA, CDR2 SQIVND, per germline (reference sequence). The CDR3 protein is CASSNLAWSNQPQHF. The CDR3 bases are TGTGCCAGTAGTAATCTGGCTTGGAGCAATCAGCCCCAGCATTTT.

The genes are TRBV6-4 and TRBJ1-1, with 9 positions matching TRBD1. Germline V CDR1 and CDR2: MRHNA, SNTAGT. The CDR3 contains 15 residues. After removal of 6 bases from V and 4 bases from J, the junction contained 9 bases not matched to a gene. The CDR3 spells CASREGQGMGTEAFF. The CDR3 DNA sequence: TGTGCCAGCAGGGAAGGACAGGGGATGGGCACTGAAGCTTTCTTT.

This chain connects TRBV7-9 to TRBJ1-2; D gene ambiguous. The CDR3 has 15 residues. V dropped 1 base and J dropped 2 bases, with 11 bases sitting between them. CDR1 and CDR2 (germline): SEHNR, FQNEAQ (reference sequence). The CDR3 here is CASSLGGKNNYGYTF. CDR3 DNA: TGTGCCAGCAGCTTAGGAGGGAAAAACAACTATGGCTACACCTTC. Drawing the rest from reference TRBV7-9 and TRBJ1-2, the complete variable domain is DTGVSQNPRHKITKRGQNVTFRCDPISEHNRLYWYRQTLGQGPEFLTYFQNEAQLEKSRLLSDRFSAERPKGSFSTLEIQRTEQGDSAMYLCASSLGGKNNYGYTFGSGTRLTVV.

The chain links TRBV5-1 to TRBJ1-4, with 7 bases lining up with TRBD1. CDR3 length: 12 amino acids. Per the germline V gene, CDR1 is SGHRS and CDR2 is YFSETQ. V was pared by 4 bases and J by 10 bases, with 4 bases of the junction left unmatched. The CDR3 region is CASSPSGGKLFF. CDR3 DNA sequence: TGCGCCAGCAGCCCCTCAGGGGGAAAACTGTTTTTT.

This sequence joins TRBV6-1 and TRBJ1-2; D is unresolved. Trimming took 2 bases from V and 1 from J, leaving 5 bases between them. The CDR3 spans 13 residues. Germline V gene lookup returns CDR1 MNHNS and CDR2 SASEGT. The CDR3 nucleotides read TGTGCCAGCAGTGAAACTAGTAACTATGGCTACACCTTC. Translated: CASSETSNYGYTF.

The gene calls are TRBV5-1 and TRBJ1-4; D gene ambiguous. This CDR3 region has 17 residues. Trimming removed 4 bases from V and 5 bases from J, with 21 bases in between. CDR1 is SGHRS and CDR2 is YFSETQ in the germline V gene. CDR3 coding DNA: TGCGCCAGCAGCAACCTCCTATGGGGAGGAGGGAATGAAAAACTGTTTTTT. Translation: CASSNLLWGGGNEKLFF.

The CDR3 DNA follows: TGTGCCAGTAGAGCCGAGGGTTCTGGAAACACCATATATTTT. Amino acid sequence: CASRAEGSGNTIYF. The chain uses TRBV19 and TRBJ1-3; D is uncertain. The CDR3 consists of 14 residues. Germline-derived CDR1 and CDR2 are LNHDA and SQIVND (reference sequence). V dropped 6 bases and J dropped 1 base, with 10 bases sitting between them.

This sequence joins TRBV6-1 and TRBJ2-5, with TRBD2 identical over 8 bases. The closer fit of TRBJ2-7 to the DNA end suggests the J call may be wrong. Germline lookup yields CDR1 MNHNS and CDR2 SASEGT. This CDR3 spans 15 amino acids. The CDR3 is CASSGGGTLSYEQYF. CDR3 sequence (DNA): TGTGCCAGCAGTGGCGGGGGGACCTTATCCTACGAGCAGTACTTC.

The chain recombines TRBV7-9 with TRBJ1-1, with 7 bases lining up with TRBD1. The V gene end was trimmed by 5 bases and the J gene end by 2 bases; junction bases not matched to a gene: 8. CDR1 SEHNR and CDR2 FQNEAQ come from the germline V gene (reference sequence). This CDR3 region has 15 residues. CDR3 region: CASSLLTGINTEAFF. CDR3 nucleotide sequence: TGTGCCAGCAGCCTGCTGACAGGGATAAACACTGAAGCTTTCTTT.

CDR3 bases: TGTGCCAGCTCCCCTGACAGTAACAATAATTCACCCCTCCACTTT. As protein: CASSPDSNNNSPLHF. This chain connects TRBV6-1 to TRBJ1-6, with TRBD1 as a possible D gene (5 bases). Trimming pared 8 bases from V and 5 bases from J, leaving 16 bases between. This CDR3 has 15 amino acids. Germline V gene data show CDR1 as MNHNS and CDR2 as SASEGT.

V and J are TRBV12-5 and TRBJ1-1, with D unclear. V lost 6 bases to trimming and J lost 8 bases, with 13 bases between them. The CDR3 sequence is 12 residues long. Germline V lookup: CDR1 LGHNT, CDR2 FRNRAP. CDR3 nucleotides: TGTGCTAGTGGCCTATTGTTAAGAGAAGCTTTCTTT. Its protein product is CASGLLLREAFF.

A word on this clone: The same CDR3 arises from other DNA sequences in this sample as well. This rearrangement joins TRBV7-9 to TRBJ1-5; TRBD1 aligns across 8 bases. This CDR3 contains 14 residues. The germline V gene encodes CDR1 SEHNR and CDR2 FQNEAQ (reference sequence). Trimming cost V 2 bases and J 5 bases; bases outside gene matches: 2. CDR3 nucleotides: TGTGCCAGCAGCTTATCAGGGGGCGATCAGCCCCAGCATTTT. This translates into CASSLSGGDQPQHF.

The rearrangement joins TRBV30 to TRBJ2-1; 10 bases align to TRBD1. Germline V gene data show CDR1 as GTSNPN and CDR2 as SVGIG (reference sequence). V was clipped by 2 bases and J by 4 bases; unmatched bases: 5. This CDR3 region has 15 residues. The CDR3 loop is CAWSPGQGGYNEQFF. The CDR3 DNA reads TGTGCCTGGAGTCCCGGACAGGGGGGATACAATGAGCAGTTCTTC.

The rearrangement links TRBV4-1 to TRBJ2-6, with D perhaps matching TRBD1 (5 bases). Germline V gene lookup returns CDR1 MGHRA and CDR2 YSYEKL. The V end lost 6 bases, the J end lost 0 bases, and 15 bases lay between the germline ends. The CDR3 totals 17 residues. This CDR3 reads CASRKGREFSGANVLTF. CDR3 bases: TGCGCCAGCAGAAAGGGCAGGGAATTCTCTGGGGCCAACGTCCTGACTTTC.

The V gene is TRBV5-1, the J gene TRBJ1-1, with no clear D. Germline V gene sequence: CDR1 SGHRS, CDR2 YFSETQ. The V gene lost 2 bases and the J gene lost 6 bases, with 11 bases spanning the gap. The CDR3 sequence is 13 residues long. CDR3 DNA: TGCGCCAGCAGCTTCAACACTCAGGCTGAAGCTTTCTTT. It codes for CASSFNTQAEAFF.

This sequence joins TRBV7-8 and TRBJ1-5; 7 nucleotides agree with TRBD1. V was pared by 0 bases and J by 0 bases, with 5 bases of the junction left unmatched. Per germline, CDR1 SGHVS and CDR2 FQNEAQ. The CDR3 contains 17 residues. This chain's CDR3 is CASSLAYRGYSNQPQHF. The CDR3 DNA is TGTGCCAGCAGCTTAGCGTACAGGGGTTATAGCAATCAGCCCCAGCATTTT.

This chain connects TRBV5-1 to TRBJ1-2; TRBD1 matches at 10 bases. With 0 bases clipped from V and 2 bases from J, the junction kept 7 bases outside the gene matches. This CDR3 has 17 amino acids. The V gene's germline CDR1 is SGHRS and CDR2 YFSETQ. CDR3 bases: TGCGCCAGCAGCTTGGTGACAGGGGGCGAGTTCAACTATGGCTACACCTTC. This translates into CASSLVTGGEFNYGYTF.

The genes are TRBV28 and TRBJ1-1; D not certain. Trimming cost V 3 bases and J 8 bases, with 10 bases left between them. The germline CDR1 and CDR2 sequences are MDHEN and SYDVKM. CDR3 length: 12 residues. CDR3 DNA: TGTGCCAGCAGTTTTGCGGTTTCCGAAGCTTTCTTT. As protein: CASSFAVSEAFF. Supplemented by reference TRBV28 and TRBJ1-1, the full variable domain reads DVKVTQSSRYLVKRTGEKVFLECVQDMDHENMFWYRQDPGLGLRLIYFSYDVKMKEKGDIPEGYSVSREKKERFSLILESASTNQTSMYLCASSFAVSEAFFGQGTRLTVV.